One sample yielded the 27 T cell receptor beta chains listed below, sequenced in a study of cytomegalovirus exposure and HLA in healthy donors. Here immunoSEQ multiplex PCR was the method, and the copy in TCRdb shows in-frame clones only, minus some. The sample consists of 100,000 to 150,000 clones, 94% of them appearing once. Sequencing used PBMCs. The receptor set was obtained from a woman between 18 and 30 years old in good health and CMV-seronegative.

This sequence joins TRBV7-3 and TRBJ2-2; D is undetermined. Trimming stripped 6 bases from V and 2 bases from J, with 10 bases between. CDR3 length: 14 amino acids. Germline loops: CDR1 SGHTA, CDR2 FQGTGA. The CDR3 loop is CASRFSFNTGELFF. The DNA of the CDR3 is TGTGCCAGCAGATTCTCCTTTAACACCGGGGAGCTGTTTTTT.

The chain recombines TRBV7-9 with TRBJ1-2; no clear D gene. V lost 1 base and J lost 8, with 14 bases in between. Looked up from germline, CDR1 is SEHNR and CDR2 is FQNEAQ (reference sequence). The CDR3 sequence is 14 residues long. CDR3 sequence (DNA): TGTGCCAGCAGCTTAGTCCCAGCCGGGTACGGCTACACCTTC. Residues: CASSLVPAGYGYTF.

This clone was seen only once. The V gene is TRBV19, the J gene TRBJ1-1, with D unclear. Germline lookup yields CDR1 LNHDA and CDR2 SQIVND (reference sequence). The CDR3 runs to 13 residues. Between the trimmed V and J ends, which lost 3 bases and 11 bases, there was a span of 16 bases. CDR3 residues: CASSITATEVAFF. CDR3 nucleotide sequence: TGTGCCAGTAGTATCACGGCCACCGAGGTTGCTTTCTTT.

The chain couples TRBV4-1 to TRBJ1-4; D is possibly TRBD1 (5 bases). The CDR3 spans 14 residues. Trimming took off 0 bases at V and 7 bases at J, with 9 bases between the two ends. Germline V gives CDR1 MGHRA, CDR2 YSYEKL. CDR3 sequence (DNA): TGCGCCAGCAGCCAAGATCGGAGGGGTGAAAAACTGTTTTTT. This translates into CASSQDRRGEKLFF.

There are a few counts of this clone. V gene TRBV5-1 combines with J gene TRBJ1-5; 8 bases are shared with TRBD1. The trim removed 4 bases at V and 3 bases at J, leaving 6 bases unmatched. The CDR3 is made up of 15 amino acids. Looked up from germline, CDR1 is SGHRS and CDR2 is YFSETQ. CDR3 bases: TGCGCCAGCAGCGAAGGACAGGGTTTCAATCAGCCCCAGCATTTT. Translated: CASSEGQGFNQPQHF.

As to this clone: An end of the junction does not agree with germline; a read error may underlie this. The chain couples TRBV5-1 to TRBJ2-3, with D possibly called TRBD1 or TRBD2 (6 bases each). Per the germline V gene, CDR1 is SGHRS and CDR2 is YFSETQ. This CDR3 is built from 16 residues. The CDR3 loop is CASSLGGHTTTDTQYF. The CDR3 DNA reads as TGCGCCAGCAGTTTGGGGGGCCATACTACCACAGATACGCAGTATTTT. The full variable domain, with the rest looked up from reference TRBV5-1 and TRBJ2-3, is KAGVTQTPRYLIKTRGQQVTLSCSPISGHRSVSWYQQTPGQGLQFLFEYFSETQRNKGNFPGRFSGRQFSNSRSEMNVSTLELGDSALYLCASSLGGHTTTDTQYFGPGTRLTVL.

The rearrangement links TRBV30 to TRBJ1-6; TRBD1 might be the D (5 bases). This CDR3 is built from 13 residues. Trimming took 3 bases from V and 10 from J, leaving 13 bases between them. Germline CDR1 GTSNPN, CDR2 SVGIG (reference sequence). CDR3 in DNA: TGTGCCTGGAGAACAGGAGGGCAATCACCCCTCCACTTT. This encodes CAWRTGGQSPLHF.

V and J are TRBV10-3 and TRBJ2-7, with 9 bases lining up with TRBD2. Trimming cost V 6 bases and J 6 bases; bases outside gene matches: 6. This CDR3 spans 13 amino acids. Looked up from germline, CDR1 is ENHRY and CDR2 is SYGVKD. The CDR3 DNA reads TGTGCCATCAGAACAAGCGGGGGGATCGAGCAGTACTTC. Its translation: CAIRTSGGIEQYF.

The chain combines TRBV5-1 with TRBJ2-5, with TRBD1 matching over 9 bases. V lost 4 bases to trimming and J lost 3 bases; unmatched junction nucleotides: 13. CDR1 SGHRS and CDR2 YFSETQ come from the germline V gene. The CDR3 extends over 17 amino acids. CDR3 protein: CASSPRDRAGGKETQYF. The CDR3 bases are TGCGCCAGCAGCCCCCGGGACAGGGCTGGGGGGAAAGAGACCCAGTACTTC.

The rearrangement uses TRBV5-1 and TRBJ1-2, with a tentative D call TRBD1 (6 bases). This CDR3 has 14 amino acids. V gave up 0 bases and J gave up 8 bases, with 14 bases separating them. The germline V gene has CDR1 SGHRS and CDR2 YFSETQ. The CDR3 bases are TGCGCCAGCAGCTTGGGCAGGGGCGATAACGGCTACACCTTC. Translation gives CASSLGRGDNGYTF. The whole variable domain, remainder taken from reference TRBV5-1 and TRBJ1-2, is KAGVTQTPRYLIKTRGQQVTLSCSPISGHRSVSWYQQTPGQGLQFLFEYFSETQRNKGNFPGRFSGRQFSNSRSEMNVSTLELGDSALYLCASSLGRGDNGYTFGSGTRLTVV.

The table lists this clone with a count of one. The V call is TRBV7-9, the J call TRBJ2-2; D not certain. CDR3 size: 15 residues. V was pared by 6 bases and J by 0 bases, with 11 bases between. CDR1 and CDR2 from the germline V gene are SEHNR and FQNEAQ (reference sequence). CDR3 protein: CASRITDTNTGELFF. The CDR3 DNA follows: TGTGCCAGCAGAATAACCGACACGAACACCGGGGAGCTGTTTTTT.

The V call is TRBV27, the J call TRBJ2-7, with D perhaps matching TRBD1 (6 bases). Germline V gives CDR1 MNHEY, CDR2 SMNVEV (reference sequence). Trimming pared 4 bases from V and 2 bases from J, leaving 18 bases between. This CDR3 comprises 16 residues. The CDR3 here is CASSSYPRGLTYEQYF. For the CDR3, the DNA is TGTGCCAGCAGTTCCTACCCCAGGGGTCTAACCTACGAGCAGTACTTC.

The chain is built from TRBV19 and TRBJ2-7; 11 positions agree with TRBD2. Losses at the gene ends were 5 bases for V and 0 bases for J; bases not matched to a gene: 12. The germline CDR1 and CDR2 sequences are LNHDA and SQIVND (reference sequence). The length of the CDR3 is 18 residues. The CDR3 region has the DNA TGTGCCAGTAGTGCTCCCTTACTACTAGCGGGAGACTCCTACGAGCAGTACTTC. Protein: CASSAPLLLAGDSYEQYF.

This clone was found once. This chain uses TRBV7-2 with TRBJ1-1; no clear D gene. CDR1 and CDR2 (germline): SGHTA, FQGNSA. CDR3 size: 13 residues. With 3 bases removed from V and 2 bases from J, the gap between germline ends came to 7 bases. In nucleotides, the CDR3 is TGTGCCAGCAGCTTCGGGGAAAACACTGAAGCTTTCTTT. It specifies CASSFGENTEAFF.

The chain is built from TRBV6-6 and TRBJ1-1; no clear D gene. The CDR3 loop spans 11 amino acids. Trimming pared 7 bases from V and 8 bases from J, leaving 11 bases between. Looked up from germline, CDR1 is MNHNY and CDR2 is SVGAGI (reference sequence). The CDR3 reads CASTAGPEAFF. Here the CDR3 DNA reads TGTGCCAGCACTGCGGGCCCCGAAGCTTTCTTT.

The CDR3 loop is CASRLQGANYGYTF. For the CDR3, the DNA is TGTGCCAGCAGACTACAGGGAGCTAACTATGGCTACACCTTC. The genes are TRBV6-5 and TRBJ1-2; D might be TRBD1 (6 bases). The length of the CDR3 is 14 residues. Trimming shortened V by 6 bases and J by 0 bases, and 11 bases separated the two germline ends. From germline, CDR1 is MNHEY and CDR2 SVGAGI.

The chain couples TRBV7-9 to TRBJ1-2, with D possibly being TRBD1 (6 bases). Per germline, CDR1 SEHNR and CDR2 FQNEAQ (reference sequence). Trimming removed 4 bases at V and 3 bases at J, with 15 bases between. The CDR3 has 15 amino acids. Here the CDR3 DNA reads TGTGCCAGCAGCTACTACAGGGATGCGGACTATGGCTACACCTTC. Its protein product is CASSYYRDADYGYTF.

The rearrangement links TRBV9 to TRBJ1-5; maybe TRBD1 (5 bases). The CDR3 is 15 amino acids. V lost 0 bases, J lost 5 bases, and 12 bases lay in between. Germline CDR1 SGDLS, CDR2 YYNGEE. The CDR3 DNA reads TGTGCCAGCAGCGTAGGGTCGGGGGAAGATCAGCCCCAGCATTTT. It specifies CASSVGSGEDQPQHF.

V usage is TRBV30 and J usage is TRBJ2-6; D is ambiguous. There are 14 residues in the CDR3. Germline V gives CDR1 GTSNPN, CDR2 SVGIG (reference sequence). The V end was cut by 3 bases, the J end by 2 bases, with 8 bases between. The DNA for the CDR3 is TGTGCCTGGAGGACGGGTCCTGGGGCCAACGTCCTGACTTTC. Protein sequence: CAWRTGPGANVLTF.

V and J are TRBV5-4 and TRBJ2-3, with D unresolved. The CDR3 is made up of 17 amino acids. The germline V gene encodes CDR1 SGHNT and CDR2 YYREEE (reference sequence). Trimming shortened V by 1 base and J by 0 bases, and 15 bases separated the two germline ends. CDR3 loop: CASSLPLGGGSTDTQYF. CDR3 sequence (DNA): TGTGCCAGCAGCTTGCCTCTGGGTGGCGGCAGCACAGATACGCAGTATTTT.

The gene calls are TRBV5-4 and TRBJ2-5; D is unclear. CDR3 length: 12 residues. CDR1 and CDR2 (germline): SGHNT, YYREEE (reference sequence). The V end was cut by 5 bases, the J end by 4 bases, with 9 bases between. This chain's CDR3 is CASSVFGETQYF. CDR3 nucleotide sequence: TGTGCCAGCAGTGTCTTCGGAGAGACCCAGTACTTC.

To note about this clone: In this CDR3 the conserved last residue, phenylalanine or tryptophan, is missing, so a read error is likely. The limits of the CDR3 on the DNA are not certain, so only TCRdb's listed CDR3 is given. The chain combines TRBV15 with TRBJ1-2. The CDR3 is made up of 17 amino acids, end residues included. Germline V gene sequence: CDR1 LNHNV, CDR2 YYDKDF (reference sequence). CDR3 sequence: CATSRERGGGAGRSCIY.

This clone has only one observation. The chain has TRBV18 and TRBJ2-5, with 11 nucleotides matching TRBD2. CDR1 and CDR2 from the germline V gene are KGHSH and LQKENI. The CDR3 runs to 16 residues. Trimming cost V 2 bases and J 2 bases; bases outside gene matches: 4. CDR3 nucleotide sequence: TGTGCCAGCTCACCAATGAGACTAGCGGGACAAGAGACCCAGTACTTC. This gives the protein CASSPMRLAGQETQYF.

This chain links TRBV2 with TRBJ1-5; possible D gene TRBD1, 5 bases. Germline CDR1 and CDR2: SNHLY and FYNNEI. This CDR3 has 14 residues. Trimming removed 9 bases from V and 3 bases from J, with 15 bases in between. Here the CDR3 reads CASHPGSTNQPQHF. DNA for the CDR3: TGTGCCAGTCATCCAGGGTCGACCAATCAGCCCCAGCATTTT.

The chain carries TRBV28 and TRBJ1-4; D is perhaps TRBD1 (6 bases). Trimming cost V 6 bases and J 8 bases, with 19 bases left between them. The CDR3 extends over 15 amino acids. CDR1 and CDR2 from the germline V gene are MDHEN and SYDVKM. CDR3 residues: CASSPLQGGSEKLFF. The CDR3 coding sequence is TGTGCCAGCAGCCCTTTACAGGGCGGGAGCGAAAAACTGTTTTTT.

The CDR3 here is CAWTVQGGYGYTF. The CDR3 region has the DNA TGTGCCTGGACCGTACAGGGAGGGTATGGCTACACCTTC. This chain uses TRBV30 with TRBJ1-2; D possibly corresponds to TRBD1 (6 bases). The CDR3 is 13 residues long. V was pared by 4 bases and J by 5 bases, with 14 bases between. Per germline, CDR1 GTSNPN and CDR2 SVGIG (reference sequence). The full variable domain, in which reference TRBV30 and TRBJ1-2 provide the parts outside the CDR3, is SQTIHQWPATLVQPVGSPLSLECTVEGTSNPNLYWYRQAAGRGLQLLFYSVGIGQISSEVPQNLSASRPQDRQFILSSKKLLLSDSGFYLCAWTVQGGYGYTFGSGTRLTVV.

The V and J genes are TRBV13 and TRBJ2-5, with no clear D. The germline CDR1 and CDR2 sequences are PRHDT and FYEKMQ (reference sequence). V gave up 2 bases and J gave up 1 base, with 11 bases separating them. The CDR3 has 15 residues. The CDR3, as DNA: TGTGCCAGCAGCTTACGATTGACATTCCAAGAGACCCAGTACTTC. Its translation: CASSLRLTFQETQYF.